Listed below are T cell receptor beta chains from one sample, sequenced in a study of blood T cell repertoires in COVID-19. Clones were read by immunoSEQ multiplex PCR, and TCRdb kept only the in-frame ones, dropping some. In the table there are roughly 42,000 clones, around 84% of which are singletons. The sequencing input was peripheral blood. These receptors were collected from a woman in her seventies in a cohort sampled during active COVID-19. The CDR3 runs from the conserved cysteine through the conserved F or W.

v_gene	j_gene	CDR3aa
TRBV5-5	TRBJ1-3	CASSFTGAGNTIYF
TRBV9	TRBJ2-1	CASSTGTSGRAVDEQFF
TRBV3-1/TRBV3-2	TRBJ1-2	CASSPGQVTGGYTF
TRBV2	TRBJ2-5	CASRMSRGGGYQETQYF
TRBV5-5	TRBJ1-4	CASSLRERNEKLFF
TRBV6-4	TRBJ1-3	CASSDCGTRPGNTIYF
TRBV3-1/TRBV3-2	TRBJ2-7	CASSQDGGPSSYEQYF
TRBV6-6	TRBJ2-2	CASSPQAPTGELFF
TRBV28	TRBJ2-3	CASSPDSFQYF
TRBV5-1	TRBJ2-5	CASSLWTGHQETQYF
TRBV4-1	TRBJ2-6	CASSPSGTGSGANVLTF
TRBV3-1/TRBV3-2	TRBJ2-1	CASSPDRLAGGGSEQFF
TRBV9	TRBJ2-3	CASSARQGTSTDTQYF
TRBV30	TRBJ1-4	CAWSAGLDEKLFF
TRBV9	TRBJ2-3	CASSVGAGRTDTQYF